This T cell receptor (beta chain) was identified during a study of T cells in Graves' hyperthyroidism and ophthalmopathy. Background on the study: Initial diagnosis, before any treatment, was when peripheral blood was collected.

Authors of the study amplified TCR beta CDR3 regions from RNA transcripts. First-round RT-PCR targeting the TCR CDR3 was performed with the HTBI primer set. MiXCR, applied by TCRdb to the multiplex PCR reads, yields one record per CDR3 protein. The data contain approximately 700,000 distinct CDR3 sequences, about 17% of them singletons. With a duration under 2 months, the hyperthyroidism was newly diagnosed in patients aged 18 to 65. With V trimmed by 6 bases and J by 5 bases, 7 bases remained unmatched. CDR3 size: 14 residues. The material sequenced was blood. V and J are TRBV12-3 or TRBV12-4 and TRBJ2-1; 7 bases agree with TRBD2. The TCR was taken from a man between 18 and 29 years old with Graves' hyperthyroidism. The CDR3 DNA follows: TGTGCCAGCAGCCCCCGCCGGGAGGACAATGAGCAGTTCTTC. The encoded protein is CASSPRREDNEQFF.